One sample yielded the 13 T cell receptor beta chains listed below, sequenced in a study of T-cell memory formation after mild COVID-19. TCRdb passed the 5' RACE reads through MiXCR, listing each CDR3 protein once. Here the sample spans about 200,000 distinct CDR3 sequences, just over 9.5% being singletons. The sequencing sample was made of PBMCs or a T cell subset sorted from them (not recorded which). Receptor source: a man aged 18 to 29 who had mild COVID-19 (a few samples of this study predate the infection). Cell type and time point are not known.

This clonotype showed up many times. The chain uses TRBV11-2 and TRBJ2-3, with 7 positions matching TRBD1. V lost 5 bases, J lost 1 base, and 0 bases stayed unmatched. CDR3 length equals 13 residues. Germline V gene sequence: CDR1 SGHAT, CDR2 FQNNGV. The CDR3 nucleotides read TGTGCCAGCAGCAGGGGGCGCACAGATACGCAGTATTTT. The encoded protein is CASSRGRTDTQYF.

The chain couples TRBV20-1 to TRBJ2-7, with 8 bases identical to TRBD2. Germline V gives CDR1 DFQATT, CDR2 SNEGSKA (reference sequence). The CDR3 sequence is 13 residues long. After removal of 5 bases from V and 6 bases from J, the junction contained 9 bases not matched to a gene. CDR3 protein: CSADGTRSREQYF. Here the CDR3 DNA reads TGCAGTGCTGACGGGACTAGATCGCGCGAGCAGTACTTC.

This clonotype appeared a few times. The J gene is TRBJ1-2, the V gene TRBV29-1; no clear D gene. With 3 bases removed from V and 4 bases from J, the gap between germline ends came to 12 bases. This CDR3 is 13 amino acids long. Germline V lookup: CDR1 SQVTM, CDR2 ANQGSEA. For the CDR3, the DNA is TGCAGCGTTGAGGAAGGGTTACGCTATGGCTACACCTTC. Translating gives CSVEEGLRYGYTF. The full variable domain, rest sourced from reference TRBV29-1 and TRBJ1-2, is SAVISQKPSRDICQRGTSLTIQCQVDSQVTMMFWYRQQPGQSLTLIATANQGSEATYESGFVIDKFPISRPNLTFSTLTVSNMSPEDSSIYLCSVEEGLRYGYTFGSGTRLTVV.

This clonotype was recorded at least ten times. The chain is built from TRBV20-1 and TRBJ2-5; weak D call: TRBD2 (5 bases). V was trimmed by 5 bases and J by 2 bases, leaving 12 bases between them. CDR3 size: 13 residues. The germline CDR1 and CDR2 sequences are DFQATT and SNEGSKA (reference sequence). This CDR3 reads CSAWAREQETQYF. CDR3 in DNA: TGCAGTGCTTGGGCCCGGGAACAAGAGACCCAGTACTTC.

The chain links TRBV18 to TRBJ1-1; D is uncertain. The V gene lost 0 bases and the J gene lost 1 base, with 12 bases spanning the gap. CDR1 and CDR2 from the germline V gene are KGHSH and LQKENI. The CDR3 extends over 16 amino acids. This CDR3 is CASSPPMRAGNTEAFF. Here the CDR3 DNA reads TGTGCCAGCTCACCACCAATGAGGGCGGGGAACACTGAAGCTTTCTTT.

This clonotype was detected ten times or more. J is TRBJ2-7 and V is TRBV7-2; perhaps D is TRBD1 or TRBD2 (6 bases each). CDR3 length: 14 amino acids. Germline V gene sequence: CDR1 SGHTA, CDR2 FQGNSA. Trimming removed 5 bases at V and 2 bases at J, with 13 bases between. The CDR3 sequence: CASSLGGLTYEQYF. The CDR3 DNA follows: TGTGCCAGCAGCCTGGGGGGCTTAACCTACGAGCAGTACTTC.

The CDR3 here is CASSPTVGATDTQYF. CDR3 nucleotides: TGTGCCAGCAGCCCTACTGTCGGGGCCACAGATACGCAGTATTTT. The J gene is TRBJ2-3, the V gene TRBV7-2, with D perhaps being TRBD1 or TRBD2 (5 bases each). The V gene's germline CDR1 is SGHTA and CDR2 FQGNSA. Between the trimmed V and J ends, which lost 5 bases and 2 bases, there was a span of 14 bases. The CDR3 length is 15 residues. The full variable domain, with the rest looked up from reference TRBV7-2 and TRBJ2-3, is GAGVSQSPSNKVTEKGKDVELRCDPISGHTALYWYRQSLGQGLEFLIYFQGNSAPDKSGLPSDRFSAERTGGSVSTLTIQRTQQEDSAVYLCASSPTVGATDTQYFGPGTRLTVL.

The chain combines TRBV7-9 with TRBJ2-1; 10 positions agree with TRBD2. Germline CDR1 and CDR2: SEHNR and FQNEAQ (reference sequence). The V segment lost 5 bases and the J segment 3 bases; nucleotides outside the gene matches: 16. The CDR3 covers 19 residues. For the CDR3, the DNA is TGTGCCAGCAGCCCGGCGGCAGGGGCTCCTAGCGGGGGCTACAATGAGCAGTTCTTC. Encoded protein: CASSPAAGAPSGGYNEQFF.

This clonotype was detected ten times or more. V and J are TRBV6-5 and TRBJ2-4, with 9 bases lining up with TRBD1. V trimming: 4 bases; J trimming: 3 bases; junction bases outside the gene matches: 4. The germline V gene has CDR1 MNHEY and CDR2 SVGAGI. This CDR3 has 15 amino acids. The DNA for the CDR3 is TGTGCCAGCAGTTCCCCGGGACAGGGCAAAAACATTCAGTACTTC. Translated, it gives CASSSPGQGKNIQYF.

The rearrangement joins TRBV5-1 to TRBJ1-4; no firm D call. The CDR3 runs 14 residues. Germline values: CDR1 SGHRS, CDR2 YFSETQ. The V and J ends lost 7 bases and 0 bases respectively, with 10 bases between them. The CDR3 DNA reads TGCGCCAGCTCCTGGACCGCAACTAATGAAAAACTGTTTTTT. It yields the protein CASSWTATNEKLFF.

V and J are TRBV28 and TRBJ2-3, with unresolved D. CDR3 length: 12 amino acids. Trimming stripped 6 bases from V and 4 bases from J, with 8 bases between. Germline values: CDR1 MDHEN, CDR2 SYDVKM. CDR3 in DNA: TGTGCCAGCAGCCCGAAGCCAGATACGCAGTATTTT. It translates to CASSPKPDTQYF.

The rearrangement uses TRBV5-1 and TRBJ1-4, with D tentatively TRBD1 (5 bases). Germline CDR1 is SGHRS and CDR2 is YFSETQ. Trimming shortened V by 0 bases and J by 6 bases, and 15 bases separated the two germline ends. The CDR3 loop spans 16 amino acids. The CDR3 DNA is TGCGCCAGCAGCTTGGCCGGGGGTCCTAAGGATGAAAAACTGTTTTTT. Translation: CASSLAGGPKDEKLFF.

This clonotype was counted between two and nine times. V and J are TRBV6-1 and TRBJ1-1; D is ambiguous. The germline V gene encodes CDR1 MNHNS and CDR2 SASEGT. V was trimmed by 6 bases and J by 0 bases, leaving 8 bases between them. This CDR3 spans 13 amino acids. The CDR3 loop reads CASRVGLNTEAFF. In DNA, the CDR3 is TGTGCCAGCAGAGTCGGACTGAACACTGAAGCTTTCTTT.